This T cell receptor (beta chain) was sequenced in a study of T cell changes during pregnancy in multiple sclerosis. This table comes from immunoSEQ multiplex PCR, and its TCRdb copy is limited to in-frame clones, with some not included. Here the sample spans tens of thousands of clones, about 94% being singletons. The CDR3 runs to 15 residues. The V and J ends lost 0 bases and 4 bases respectively, with 12 bases between them. Germline-derived CDR1 and CDR2 are MDHEN and SYDVKM. The input for sequencing was peripheral blood, taken in the second trimester of pregnancy. The chain carries TRBV28 and TRBJ1-1; tentatively, D is TRBD1 (6 bases). This TCR came from a female donor in good health, enrolled as a control in a pregnancy study. The CDR3 DNA reads TGTGCCAGCAGTTTATGGGGGGGGCGTAGCACTGAAGCTTTCTTT. Translated, it gives CASSLWGGRSTEAFF.